This paragraph reports one T cell receptor (beta chain). This sample is part of a study of blood T cell repertoires in COVID-19. Germline assignment: CDR1 MNHNY and CDR2 SVGAGI (reference sequence). The CDR3 spans 14 residues. V gave up 5 bases and J gave up 6 bases; unmatched junction bases: 4. This table comes from immunoSEQ multiplex PCR, and its TCRdb copy is limited to in-frame clones, with some not included. The sample yields about 110,000 clones, roughly 83% seen once. This clonotype was obtained from a human donor in a cohort sampled during active COVID-19. The J gene is TRBJ2-2, the V gene TRBV6-6, with 9 bases identical to TRBD1. Sequenced input: peripheral blood. The CDR3 reads CASSLTGGPGELFF. The CDR3, as DNA: TGTGCCAGCAGTCTGACAGGGGGTCCCGGGGAGCTGTTTTTT.